The 3 T cell receptor beta chains listed next were all sequenced from one sample in a study of OX40 agonist ivuxolimab in advanced cancers. Data came from immunoSEQ multiplex PCR; TCRdb stores just in-frame clones and leaves some out. The sample yields fewer than 120,000 clones, roughly nine tenths seen once. This sample comprised CD4+ or CD8+ T cells sorted from blood, obtained in a trial of the OX40 agonist ivuxolimab. The receptors were sampled from an adult with an advanced solid tumor such as melanoma, head and neck, liver or kidney cancer.

The chain combines TRBV5-1 with TRBJ1-5; D unresolved. The V end was cut by 4 bases, the J end by 0 bases, with 5 bases between. In germline, CDR1 is SGHRS, CDR2 YFSETQ. The CDR3 is made up of 13 amino acids. This chain's CDR3 is CASSLSSNQPQHF. The CDR3 DNA reads as TGCGCCAGCAGCCTCAGTAGCAATCAGCCCCAGCATTTT.

This chain joins TRBV7-3 and TRBJ1-1, with TRBD1 as a possible D gene (5 bases). CDR1 is SGHTA, CDR2 FQGTGA, per germline. CDR3 length equals 13 residues. The V end lost 5 bases, the J end lost 7 bases, and 14 bases lay between the germline ends. DNA of the CDR3: TGTGCCAGCAGCCCGCCGGGGCGGGTTGAAGCTTTCTTT. It codes for CASSPPGRVEAFF.

This clone has a single count. The genes are TRBV27 and TRBJ1-5; D call uncertain. Germline CDR1 and CDR2: MNHEY and SMNVEV (reference sequence). Trimming cost V 5 bases and J 3 bases, with 11 bases left between them. This CDR3 is built from 14 residues. CDR3 nucleotides: TGTGCCAGCAGTCCGAGAGATTACAATCAGCCCCAGCATTTT. Protein product: CASSPRDYNQPQHF.